This T cell receptor (beta chain) emerged from a study of cytomegalovirus exposure and HLA in healthy donors. Turning to this clone: Its specificity is unknown.

Primers: 60 Vbeta forward and 13 Jbeta reverse. Profiling relied on immunoSEQ multiplex PCR, and the TCRdb table lists in-frame clones only, not all of them. The sample yields approximately 170,000 clones, 70% to 90% seen once. V dropped 0 bases and J dropped 3 bases, with 12 bases sitting between them. CDR3 length: 15 residues. Germline V gene data show CDR1 as SGHTA and CDR2 as FQGNSA. Whole-study results and caveats: In vitro work confirmed that a few CMV-associated chains recognize CMV antigens. A later analysis reported that several of the most significant clusters appeared to be linked to common viral pathogens, among them Epstein-Barr virus. The likely explanation for a cluster of highly shared sequence variants was sequencing artifact.

Source material: PBMCs. This chain joins TRBV7-2 and TRBJ2-7; D perhaps matches TRBD2 (6 bases). This clonotype originated in a man younger than 40 in good health and CMV-seropositive. CDR3 sequence: CASSLAHGDFYEQYV. The DNA for the CDR3 is TGTGCCAGCAGCTTAGCGCACGGGGACTTCTACGAGCAGTACGTC.